This entry describes one T cell receptor (beta chain). The CDR3 is 16 residues long. The sample is drawn from a study of blood T cell repertoires in COVID-19. At the level of the study: The study drew acute and convalescent COVID-19 samples from the United States, Italy and Spain.

Authors' data handling: Using reference gene primer amplification, nucleated cell counts were estimated. The protocol was immunoSEQ multiplex PCR, while the TCRdb copy is restricted to in-frame clones and leaves out a portion. V and J calls and clone size are given by that table; D and trimming were obtained from the DNA. The data contain around 150,000 clones, 93% of them singletons. This receptor was identified in a woman aged 60-75 years with COVID-19, enrolled during active disease. The sequencing input was peripheral blood. The rearrangement joins TRBV12-1 to TRBJ2-1; TRBD1 is the table's D call and was not checked against the DNA. TRBV12-1 is a pseudogene segment. The CDR3 loop is CASSPGQQSSYNEQFF. The DNA for the CDR3 is TGTGCCAGCAGCCCTGGACAGCAAAGCTCCTACAATGAGCAGTTCTTC.